The 23 T cell receptor beta chains in this list originate from one sample, sequenced in a study of blood T cell repertoires in COVID-19. Generated by immunoSEQ multiplex PCR, the TCRdb table keeps only in-frame clones and is missing some. This table has under 150,000 clones, about 88% appearing once. The sample consisted of peripheral blood. Receptors originate from a woman aged 70 to 79 who had recovered from COVID-19.

This chain connects TRBV6-6 to TRBJ1-5; 12 positions agree with TRBD1. The CDR3 is 17 residues long. Germline V gene sequence: CDR1 MNHNY, CDR2 SVGAGI (reference sequence). Germline trimming cut 5 bases from V and 5 bases from J; bases unmatched to any gene: 10. CDR3 nucleotide sequence: TGTGCCAGCAGTCAAACCCGGGACAGGGGGCGAGATCAGCCCCAGCATTTT. Amino acid sequence: CASSQTRDRGRDQPQHF.

The genes are TRBV4-1 and TRBJ2-1; D unresolved. The CDR3 is made up of 12 amino acids. Trimming took 0 bases from V and 10 from J, leaving 7 bases between them. The germline V gene encodes CDR1 MGHRA and CDR2 YSYEKL. The CDR3 DNA reads as TGCGCCAGCAGCCAAGAACAGACAGAGCAGTTCTTC. It encodes CASSQEQTEQFF.

This sequence joins TRBV5-1 and TRBJ1-5; maybe TRBD1 (6 bases). Trimming cost V 0 bases and J 1 base, with 8 bases left between them. This CDR3 is built from 15 residues. Germline V gene lookup returns CDR1 SGHRS and CDR2 YFSETQ. CDR3 DNA sequence: TGCGCCAGCAGCTTGGGGGACATCAGCAATCAGCCCCAGCATTTT. This encodes CASSLGDISNQPQHF.

The chain is built from TRBV27 and TRBJ1-2; 9 bases are shared with TRBD1. Unmatched junction bases numbered 6, after V lost 5 bases and J lost 2 bases. The germline CDR1 and CDR2 sequences are MNHEY and SMNVEV (reference sequence). This CDR3 is built from 15 residues. The CDR3 DNA follows: TGTGCCAGCAGTGTACAGGGGGCATACAACTATGGCTACACCTTC. Protein sequence: CASSVQGAYNYGYTF.

A word on this clone: This sample also contains other DNA sequences that code for the same CDR3. V usage is TRBV18 and J usage is TRBJ1-1, with D uncertain. The germline CDR1 and CDR2 sequences are KGHSH and LQKENI. CDR3 length: 13 residues. The germline V and J ends were trimmed by 5 bases and 3 bases, with 10 bases remaining between them. CDR3 nucleotide sequence: TGTGCCAGCTCAAGAGACCGGGACACTGAAGCTTTCTTT. Encoded protein: CASSRDRDTEAFF.

This chain connects TRBV4-2 to TRBJ2-7; maybe TRBD1 (5 bases). The CDR3 spans 15 residues. Trimming left V 3 bases short and J 0 bases short, with 12 bases between. From germline, CDR1 is LGHNA and CDR2 YNFKEQ. The CDR3 coding sequence is TGTGCCAGCAGCCAGGCAGGGCTTAGCTCCTACGAGCAGTACTTC. This sequence encodes CASSQAGLSSYEQYF.

The gene calls are TRBV6-5 and TRBJ2-7; 11 bases line up with TRBD1. CDR1 MNHEY and CDR2 SVGAGI come from the germline V gene. Trimming cost V 5 bases and J 7 bases; bases outside gene matches: 10. CDR3 length: 15 amino acids. CDR3 protein: CASSPSRTGGYEQYF. In DNA, the CDR3 is TGTGCCAGCAGTCCCAGCCGGACAGGGGGCTATGAGCAGTACTTC.

The chain links TRBV18 to TRBJ2-3; 8 bases are a match to TRBD1. V trimming: 2 bases; J trimming: 5 bases; junction bases outside the gene matches: 3. The CDR3 spans 14 residues. The germline V gene has CDR1 KGHSH and CDR2 LQKENI. DNA of the CDR3: TGTGCCAGCTCACCAGCAGGGGGCAGAGATACGCAGTATTTT. Encoded protein: CASSPAGGRDTQYF.

This clone has just one count. The chain is built from TRBV6-5 and TRBJ1-2; TRBD1 matches at 7 bases. Germline CDR1 is MNHEY and CDR2 is SVGAGI. V shed 7 bases and J 5 bases; nucleotides not matched to a gene: 7. The CDR3 consists of 13 residues. CDR3 protein: CASMRTGLYGYTF. For the CDR3, the DNA is TGTGCCAGCATGAGGACAGGCCTGTATGGCTACACCTTC.

This sequence joins TRBV30 and TRBJ2-1, with no clear D. The CDR3 extends over 12 amino acids. Per germline, CDR1 GTSNPN and CDR2 SVGIG (reference sequence). V gave up 2 bases and J gave up 4 bases, with 6 bases separating them. The CDR3 spells CAWSTQYNEQFF. The CDR3 DNA reads as TGTGCCTGGAGTACACAGTACAATGAGCAGTTCTTC. Based on the CDR3 plus reference TRBV30 and TRBJ2-1, the full variable domain is SQTIHQWPATLVQPVGSPLSLECTVEGTSNPNLYWYRQAAGRGLQLLFYSVGIGQISSEVPQNLSASRPQDRQFILSSKKLLLSDSGFYLCAWSTQYNEQFFGPGTRLTVL.

The gene calls are TRBV30 and TRBJ2-1; TRBD1 agrees at 7 bases. J was trimmed by 6 bases and V by 0 bases; bases with no gene match: 5. CDR3 size: 14 residues. Germline values: CDR1 GTSNPN, CDR2 SVGIG (reference sequence). CDR3 amino acids: CAWSVWDRGNEQFF. As DNA, the CDR3 is TGTGCCTGGAGTGTCTGGGACAGAGGCAATGAGCAGTTCTTC.

The rearrangement uses TRBV19 and TRBJ1-3; D gene unclear. The CDR3 consists of 14 residues. Between the trimmed V and J ends, which lost 7 bases and 0 bases, there was a span of 10 bases. Germline V gene lookup returns CDR1 LNHDA and CDR2 SQIVND (reference sequence). This CDR3 is CASIEEPSGNTIYF. The CDR3, as DNA: TGTGCCAGTATAGAGGAACCCTCTGGAAACACCATATATTTT.

In its sample, this clone was seen a few times. The J gene is TRBJ2-7, the V gene TRBV30; TRBD2 might be the D (5 bases). The CDR3 spans 13 residues. The germline V gene encodes CDR1 GTSNPN and CDR2 SVGIG (reference sequence). The V gene lost 3 bases and the J gene lost 0 bases, with 9 bases spanning the gap. CDR3: CAWSHRDSYEQYF. CDR3 bases: TGTGCCTGGAGCCACCGGGACTCCTACGAGCAGTACTTC.

The chain has TRBV28 and TRBJ2-6; TRBD1 is a possible D gene (5 bases). V was trimmed by 11 bases and J by 0 bases, leaving 11 bases between them. CDR3 length equals 14 residues. Germline V gene data show CDR1 as MDHEN and CDR2 as SYDVKM. The CDR3 here is CACTGHSGANVLTF. The CDR3 nucleotides read TGTGCCTGCACAGGACACTCTGGGGCCAACGTCCTGACTTTC. The complete variable domain, with remaining parts taken from reference TRBV28 and TRBJ2-6, reads DVKVTQSSRYLVKRTGEKVFLECVQDMDHENMFWYRQDPGLGLRLIYFSYDVKMKEKGDIPEGYSVSREKKERFSLILESASTNQTSMYLCACTGHSGANVLTFGAGSRLTVL.

The chain uses TRBV25-1 and TRBJ1-6; unclear D gene. The CDR3 is made up of 15 amino acids. V gave up 7 bases and J gave up 0 bases, with 10 bases separating them. Per the germline V gene, CDR1 is MGHDK and CDR2 is SYGVNS. DNA of the CDR3: TGTGCCAGCACCGACTTTAGCTCCTATAATTCACCCCTCCACTTT. Amino acid sequence: CASTDFSSYNSPLHF.

The rearrangement joins TRBV5-5 to TRBJ2-2; 7 bases agree with TRBD2. The germline CDR1 and CDR2 sequences are SGHKS and YYEKEE (reference sequence). The ends lost 2 bases at V and 3 bases at J; junction bases unmatched: 7. This CDR3 contains 16 residues. As DNA, the CDR3 is TGTGCCAGCAGCTTTGGTCTGGGGAGGGACACCGGGGAGCTGTTTTTT. Translating it yields CASSFGLGRDTGELFF.

The chain recombines TRBV21-1 with TRBJ2-3; the tabulated D call, TRBD1, remains unverified against the DNA. TRBV21-1 is deemed a pseudogene. This CDR3 is built from 12 residues. The CDR3 DNA sequence: TGTGCCAGCAGCAAGGGGACAGGGAATGGAGAATTT. Its protein is CASSKGTGNGEF.

The rearrangement joins TRBV9 to TRBJ1-1; D gene ambiguous. Trimming left V 0 bases short and J 1 base short, with 10 bases between. The CDR3 sequence is 15 residues long. CDR1 and CDR2 (germline): SGDLS, YYNGEE. The CDR3 spells CASSVDPRGNTEAFF. CDR3 DNA: TGTGCCAGCAGCGTAGACCCCCGGGGGAACACTGAAGCTTTCTTT.

This chain joins TRBV7-2 and TRBJ2-1; D possibly corresponds to TRBD1 (6 bases). This CDR3 comprises 17 residues. V dropped 1 base and J dropped 4 bases, with 17 bases sitting between them. Germline CDR1 is SGHTA and CDR2 is FQGNSA. The CDR3 reads CASSLEVDRWGYNEQFF. The CDR3 nucleotides read TGTGCCAGCAGCTTAGAAGTAGACAGGTGGGGATACAATGAGCAGTTCTTC.

This clone was recorded once. The CDR3 loop is CASSQGRGNEQFF. The CDR3 DNA is TGTGCCAGCAGCCAAGGTCGGGGGAATGAGCAGTTCTTC. J is TRBJ2-1 and V is TRBV14; D may be TRBD2 (6 bases). This CDR3 spans 13 amino acids. Trimming removed 1 base at V and 7 bases at J, with 8 bases between. Germline V gene lookup returns CDR1 SGHDN and CDR2 FVKESK.

The chain couples TRBV28 to TRBJ1-2; D call uncertain. The CDR3 has 15 amino acids. V lost 4 bases to trimming and J lost 4 bases, with 16 bases between them. Germline CDR1 reads MDHEN; CDR2 reads SYDVKM. This chain's CDR3 is CASSSPFIGSYGYTF. The DNA for the CDR3 is TGTGCCAGCAGTTCCCCATTTATAGGGAGCTATGGCTACACCTTC.

V and J are TRBV3-1 (or the pseudogene TRBV3-2) and TRBJ2-3; D unresolved. Per the germline V gene, CDR1 is LGHDT and CDR2 is YNNKEL (reference sequence). The CDR3 spans 13 residues. The V and J ends lost 0 bases and 6 bases respectively, with 7 bases between them. CDR3 residues: CASSQEIRDTQYF. CDR3 coding DNA: TGTGCCAGCAGCCAAGAGATTCGGGATACGCAGTATTTT.

The chain carries TRBV18 and TRBJ2-1; 7 bases are shared with TRBD2. CDR3 size: 16 residues. V gave up 9 bases and J gave up 3 bases; unmatched junction bases: 14. Per germline, CDR1 KGHSH and CDR2 LQKENI. The CDR3 DNA sequence: TGTGCCAGTCCCCTGGGGGGGGGAACTAACTACAATGAGCAGTTCTTC. Encoded protein: CASPLGGGTNYNEQFF.